This is a list of T cell receptor beta chains from one sample in a study of blood T cell repertoires in COVID-19. Only in-frame clones appear in the TCRdb table, and some are missing; sequencing was by immunoSEQ multiplex PCR. This repertoire shows about 61,000 clones, roughly 90% found once; its top ten account for approximately 5%. The sample was peripheral blood. These receptors were collected from an older man in a cohort sampled during active COVID-19. The CDR3 runs from the conserved cysteine through the conserved F or W. D genes are given only for firm matches. The size entry is marked missing in some rows and otherwise reads once, few, many or a size class.

v_gene	abundance	d_gene	j_gene	CDR3nt	CDR3aa
TRBV5-1	.	TRBD1	TRBJ1-4	TGCGCCAGCAGCAGGGACAGGGGGGAGAAACTGTTTTTT	CASSRDRGEKLFF
TRBV4-1	.	.	TRBJ2-7	TGCGCCAGCAGCCAAGAGTGGCAGAACTACGAGCAGTACTTC	CASSQEWQNYEQYF
TRBV19	.	.	TRBJ2-2	TGTGCCAGTACCCAGGGGGGCACCGGGGAGCTGTTTTTT	CASTQGGTGELFF
TRBV11-2	.	TRBD1	TRBJ1-2	TGTGCCAGCAGCTACGACAGGGGGCAAGGCGGCTACACCTTC	CASSYDRGQGGYTF
TRBV12-3/TRBV12-4	.	.	TRBJ2-2	TGTGCCAGCAGTCCTCAGGGTACCGGGGAGCTGTTTTTT	CASSPQGTGELFF
TRBV10-1	.	TRBD2	TRBJ2-1	TGCGCCAGCAGTGGACAGGAGCTAGCGGGAGGGCCTCGTAGCTCCTACAATGAGCAGTTCTTC	CASSGQELAGGPRSSYNEQFF
TRBV18	.	TRBD1	TRBJ2-7	TGTGCCAGCTCACTGGGACAGGCGGTCTACGAGCAGTACTTC	CASSLGQAVYEQYF
TRBV14	.	.	TRBJ1-1	TGTGCCAGCAGCCAAATACAGGATTCGGAAGCTTTCTTT	CASSQIQDSEAFF
TRBV6-5	once	.	TRBJ1-1	TGTGCCAGCACCCTCGGGAGGAACACTGAAGCTTTCTTT	CASTLGRNTEAFF
TRBV12-3/TRBV12-4	.	TRBD1	TRBJ2-1	TGTGCCAGCCGGACAGGGGCTTATAATGAGCAGTTCTTC	CASRTGAYNEQFF
TRBV11-2	.	TRBD2	TRBJ2-1	TGTGCCAGCAGCTTCATCGGGGGGGCAGGTAATGAGCAGTTCTTC	CASSFIGGAGNEQFF
TRBV5-1	.	.	TRBJ1-2	TGCGCCAGCAGCTTGGGAATCCCCACCAGGCTAGGGGATGGCTACACCTTC	CASSLGIPTRLGDGYTF
TRBV7-8	.	TRBD1	TRBJ2-1	TGTGCCAGCAGCCCGGGACAGACCCTTGGTTTCAATGAGCAGTTCTTC	CASSPGQTLGFNEQFF
TRBV2	.	TRBD1	TRBJ1-1	TGTGCCGTAAGACAGGGTTTGGAGAACACTGAAGCTTTCTTT	CAVRQGLENTEAFF
TRBV4-2	.	.	TRBJ2-7	TGTGCCAGCAGCCCAAGCGGACCCTCCTACGAGCAGTACTTC	CASSPSGPSYEQYF
TRBV3-1/TRBV3-2	.	.	TRBJ1-5	TGTGCCAGCAGCCAAGGGGGAGAGGGAAGGAGTCAGCCCCAGCATTTT	CASSQGGEGRSQPQHF
TRBV2	.	.	TRBJ2-2	TGTGCCAGCAGTGAGGGGACTCTTGGGACCGGGGAGCTGTTTTTT	CASSEGTLGTGELFF
TRBV5-1	.	TRBD1	TRBJ2-5	TGCGCCAGCTTTTCAGGGGGTATCGGCGGAGAGACCCAGTACTTC	CASFSGGIGGETQYF
TRBV9	.	TRBD2	TRBJ2-7	TGTGCCAGCAGCCCCCAGACTAGCGACTACGAGCAGTACTTC	CASSPQTSDYEQYF
TRBV7-8	.	TRBD2	TRBJ2-7	TGTGCCAGCAGCTTGACTAGCGGGAGTGTAGTGAGTGCCGAGCAGTACTTC	CASSLTSGSVVSAEQYF
TRBV6-5	.	TRBD1	TRBJ1-2	TGTGCCAGCACGAAACAGGGGGGTTATGGCTACACCTTC	CASTKQGGYGYTF
TRBV3-1/TRBV3-2	.	.	TRBJ1-2	TGTGCCAGCAGCCGGCCAGGGGCGAGCTATGGCTACACCTTC	CASSRPGASYGYTF
TRBV10-1	.	TRBD1	TRBJ1-1	TGCGCCAGCAGTAAGGACAGGGGGCCCACTGAAGCTTTCTTT	CASSKDRGPTEAFF
TRBV3-1/TRBV3-2	.	TRBD2	TRBJ2-1	TGTGCCAGCAGCCAAGAAGTTGGGACTAGCGGTAATGAGCAGTTCTTC	CASSQEVGTSGNEQFF
TRBV25-1	.	TRBD2	TRBJ2-1	TGTGCCAGCACCACTAGCGGCAACAATGAGCAGTTCTTC	CASTTSGNNEQFF
TRBV29-1	.	.	TRBJ1-1	TGCAGCGCGGCTCAGGGGAGCACTGAAGCTTTCTTT	CSAAQGSTEAFF
TRBV10-3	.	TRBD1	TRBJ1-1	TGTGCCAGCTCCCGGGACAGGGGAAACACTGAAGCTTTCTTT	CASSRDRGNTEAFF
TRBV5-4	.	.	TRBJ2-5	TGTGCCAGCAGATCGGGGCAGGGGAAAGAGACCCAGTACTTC	CASRSGQGKETQYF
TRBV6-6	few	TRBD2	TRBJ2-7	TGTGCCAGCAGTTACCCGAGGACTAGCGAGACCTACGAGCAGTACTTC	CASSYPRTSETYEQYF
TRBV15	.	.	TRBJ1-5	TGTGCCACCAGCAGGGACAGCTACAATCAGCCCCAGCATTTT	CATSRDSYNQPQHF
TRBV30	.	.	TRBJ1-1	TGTGCCTGGAGGGGTAGGGGTGTGGACACTGAAGCTTTCTTT	CAWRGRGVDTEAFF
TRBV9	.	TRBD2	TRBJ2-2	TGTGCCAGCAGCGTAGCGGGAGGGGCCACCGGGGAGCTGTTTTTT	CASSVAGGATGELFF
TRBV2	.	TRBD1	TRBJ1-2	TGTGCCAGCAGTGACCCCGGGACAGGGTATAGTGGCTACACCTTC	CASSDPGTGYSGYTF
TRBV4-2	.	.	TRBJ1-5	TGTGCCAGCAGCCAAGAAGGGTCAGGGAGGCAGCCCCAGCATTTT	CASSQEGSGRQPQHF
TRBV11-2	.	TRBD2	TRBJ2-3	TGTGCCAGCAGCTTAGCGGGAGGGGGGACAGATACGCAGTATTTT	CASSLAGGGTDTQYF
TRBV19	.	.	TRBJ2-1	TGTGCCAGTAACCACCGGGACAAAGGTGAGCAGTTCTTC	CASNHRDKGEQFF
TRBV19	.	TRBD1	TRBJ1-2	TGTGCCAGTAGTAACCGGGACAGGGGGCGGGTTGCCTCCTTC	CASSNRDRGRVASF
TRBV6-5	.	.	TRBJ1-3	TGTGCCAGCAGTTACTCGACTGGCTCCAAAAACACCATATATTTT	CASSYSTGSKNTIYF
TRBV4-2	.	TRBD2	TRBJ2-1	TGTGCCAGCAGCGTGGGACTAGCGAGCGCCTACAATGAGCAGTTCTTC	CASSVGLASAYNEQFF
TRBV19	.	TRBD1	TRBJ2-7	TGTGCCAGTAGTATAGGACCCCCGGGACAGGGCTACGAGCAGTACTTC	CASSIGPPGQGYEQYF
TRBV3-1/TRBV3-2	.	.	TRBJ2-1	TGTGCCAGCAGCCAAGTGGGCCTCGTTGAGCAGTTCTTC	CASSQVGLVEQFF
TRBV5-1	.	TRBD1	TRBJ2-5	TGCGCCAGCAGCCCGGGACAGGGGCCGGTTCAAGAGACCCAGTACTTC	CASSPGQGPVQETQYF
TRBV7-2	.	.	TRBJ1-5	TGTGCCAGCAGCGCCACAGGTAGCAATCAGCCCCAGCATTTT	CASSATGSNQPQHF
TRBV30	once	TRBD1	TRBJ1-1	TGTGCCTGGAGTGCGAAACCGGGACAGGGGAACACTGAAGCTTTCTTT	CAWSAKPGQGNTEAFF